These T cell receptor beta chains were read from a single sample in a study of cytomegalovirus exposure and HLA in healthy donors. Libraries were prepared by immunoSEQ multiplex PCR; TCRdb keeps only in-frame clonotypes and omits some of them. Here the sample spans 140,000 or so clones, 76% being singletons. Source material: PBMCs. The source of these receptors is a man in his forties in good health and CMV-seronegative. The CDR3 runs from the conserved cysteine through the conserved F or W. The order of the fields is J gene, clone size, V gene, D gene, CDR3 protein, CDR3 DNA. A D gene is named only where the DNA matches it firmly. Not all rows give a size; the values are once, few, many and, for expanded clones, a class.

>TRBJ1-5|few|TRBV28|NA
CASSLNSGVSQPQHF
TGTGCCAGCAGTTTAAATTCGGGGGTAAGTCAGCCCCAGCATTTT
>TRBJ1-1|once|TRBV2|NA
CASSEDTSRPLF
TGTGCCAGCAGTGAAGATACATCGAGGCCACTTTTT
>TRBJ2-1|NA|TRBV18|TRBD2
CASSPPFGGGPINEQFF
TGTGCCAGCTCACCACCTTTCGGGGGAGGGCCTATCAATGAGCAGTTCTTC
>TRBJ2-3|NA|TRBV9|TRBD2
CASSGGLAGGPGTQYF
TGTGCCAGCAGCGGGGGACTAGCGGGGGGCCCCGGTACGCAGTATTTT
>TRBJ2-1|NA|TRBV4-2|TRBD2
CASSQVVAGGTRNEQFF
TGTGCCAGCAGCCAAGTGGTAGCGGGAGGCACACGAAATGAGCAGTTCTTC
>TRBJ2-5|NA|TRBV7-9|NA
CSSSPPGETQYF
TGTTCCAGCAGTCCCCCCGGTGAGACCCAGTACTTC
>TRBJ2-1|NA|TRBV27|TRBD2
CASSWTSGAGAEQFF
TGTGCCAGCAGTTGGACTAGCGGGGCCGGGGCGGAGCAGTTCTTC
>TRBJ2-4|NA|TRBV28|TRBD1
CASSPNRGMLKNSQYF
TGTGCCAGCAGCCCCAACAGGGGGATGCTTAAAAACAGTCAGTACTTC
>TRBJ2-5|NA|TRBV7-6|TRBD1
CASTLGTGGETQYF
TGTGCCAGCACCTTGGGGACAGGGGGCGAGACCCAGTACTTC
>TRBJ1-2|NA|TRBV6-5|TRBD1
CASRPPGQTIYGYTF
TGTGCCAGCAGACCCCCGGGACAGACTATCTATGGCTACACCTTC
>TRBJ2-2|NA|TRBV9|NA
CASGRGANTGELFF
TGTGCCAGTGGCAGGGGAGCGAACACCGGGGAGCTGTTTTTT
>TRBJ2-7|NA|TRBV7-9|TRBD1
CSSSLVGQGSYEQYF
TGTTCCAGCAGCTTAGTGGGACAGGGATCCTACGAGCAGTACTTC